The present TCR beta chain was sequenced within a study of PD-L1 blockade in urothelial cancer. Study summary: Males with urothelial cancer arising in the bladder constituted most of the roughly 30 patients. Each patient had 0 to 3 earlier chemotherapy regimens. Study-wide results and caveats: Pretreatment TCR clonality in blood, when below the median, was predictive of better survival.

Germline loops: CDR1 MNHNS, CDR2 SASEGT. V lost 1 base to trimming and J lost 5 bases, with 17 bases between them. This CDR3 is 16 amino acids long. About this clone itself: The antigen is undetermined.

Specified time point: peripheral blood 6 weeks after treatment start. Profiling relied on immunoSEQ multiplex PCR, and the TCRdb table lists in-frame clones only, not all of them. This table holds 80,000 to 95,000 clones, 70% to 90% found once. V and J are TRBV6-1 and TRBJ1-1; the D gene is possibly TRBD1 (5 bases). The receptor comes from a man aged 65 to 79 with urothelial cancer. Specimen: PBMCs, collected around atezolizumab (anti-PD-L1) treatment. CDR3 loop: CASSEVGGTRRTEAFF. CDR3 nucleotide sequence: TGTGCCAGCAGTGAAGTGGGGGGGACTAGGCGGACTGAAGCTTTCTTT.